The subject of this entry is one TCR beta chain. CDR1 is SNHLY and CDR2 is FYNNEI in the germline V gene. Trimming removed 8 bases from V and 4 bases from J, with 11 bases in between. The CDR3 runs to 12 residues. This specimen belongs to a study of blood T cell repertoires in COVID-19. Data came from immunoSEQ multiplex PCR; TCRdb stores just in-frame clones and leaves some out. Among approximately 480,000 clones listed, approximately 92% were seen once. The sequence came from a man between 18 and 35 years old with COVID-19, enrolled during active disease. Sequencing input: peripheral blood. The J gene is TRBJ2-5, the V gene TRBV2; TRBD2 is a possible D gene (5 bases). In DNA, the CDR3 is TGTGCCAGCGGTCGGGGTGTAGAGACCCAGTACTTC. This sequence encodes CASGRGVETQYF. Complete variable domain (other parts from reference TRBV2 and TRBJ2-5): EPEVTQTPSHQVTQMGQEVILRCVPISNHLYFYWYRQILGQKVEFLVSFYNNEISEKSEIFDDQFSVERPDGSNFTLKIRSTKLEDSAMYFCASGRGVETQYFGPGTRLLVL.